The T cell receptor beta chain described here comes from a study of blood T cell repertoires in COVID-19. Germline values: CDR1 LNHDA, CDR2 SQIVND (reference sequence). This CDR3 has 14 amino acids. Trimming removed 10 bases at V and 0 bases at J, with 13 bases between. Sequencing used immunoSEQ multiplex PCR; TCRdb keeps in-frame clones, though not all of them. This table has approximately 230,000 clones, around nine tenths appearing once. Input material: peripheral blood. The rearrangement links TRBV19 to TRBJ2-1; D is possibly TRBD2 (6 bases). The TCR sequence derives from an elderly man with acute or convalescent COVID-19. The CDR3 nucleotides read TGTGCCACTCAGGGACTCGGCTCCTACAATGAGCAGTTCTTC. It is translated as CATQGLGSYNEQFF.